These 18 T cell receptor beta chains were sequenced from one sample in a study of tumor-infiltrating lymphocytes in primary liver carcinoma. The source material, 20-30 mg of unsorted bulk tissue, was used to co-extract RNA and DNA. Total RNA amounting to roughly 450 ng was the source from which TCR beta cDNA was made with a constant-region primer. What produced the TCR beta libraries was three nested multiplex PCR rounds using slightly modified ARM-PCR. PCR rounds one and two used TRBV1-TRBV30 forward primers with a C-beta reverse primer for 10 cycles each. Each CDR3 protein gets one entry after TCRdb re-called the multiplex PCR reads with MiXCR. The table lists some 55,000 distinct CDR3 sequences, about 68% of them singletons. What was sequenced was liver tumor tissue from sampling region 2. Subset indicated: tumor region T2, inferior pole. The origin of the receptors is a man between 35 and 55 years old with primary liver carcinoma and hepatitis B virus infection.

For this clonotype: This CDR3 is missing its conserved last phenylalanine or tryptophan, likely due to a read error. The chain couples TRBV11-2 to TRBJ2-3; 8 bases fit TRBD2. Unmatched junction bases numbered 8, after V lost 0 bases and J lost 6 bases. CDR3 length: 16 amino acids. The germline V gene encodes CDR1 SGHAT and CDR2 FQNNGV. CDR3 residues: CASSLEGLVWTDTQYL. CDR3 coding DNA: TGTGCCAGCAGCTTAGAGGGACTAGTGTGGACGGATACGCAGTATTTG.

A remark on this clonotype: One junction end does not reproduce the germline sequence, and a read error may be involved. The chain is built from TRBV6-1 and TRBJ1-2; maybe TRBD1 (6 bases). Germline V gives CDR1 MNHNS, CDR2 SASEGT. The CDR3 spans 16 residues. Written as DNA, the CDR3 is TGTGCCAGCAGTGAAAGAGGACAGCGCTTAAACTGTGGCTACACCTTC. Translated, it gives CASSERGQRLNCGYTF.

The table lists this clonotype with many counts. The chain is built from TRBV4-2 and TRBJ2-6; no firm D call. The V end was cut by 4 bases, the J end by 2 bases, with 15 bases between. Germline CDR1 is LGHNA and CDR2 is YNFKEQ. The CDR3 sequence is 17 residues long. CDR3 DNA sequence: TGTGCCAGCAGCCCCCAAGAAGATTTGGCTGGGGCCAACGTCCTGACTTTC. It specifies CASSPQEDLAGANVLTF.

The count of this clonotype is one. Sequence at one end of the junction differs from germline and may be a read error. The chain combines TRBV11-2 with TRBJ2-1; TRBD2 matches 8 bases. Germline CDR1 is SGHAT and CDR2 is FQNNGV. CDR3 length: 16 amino acids. DNA for the CDR3: TGTGGCAGCAGCTTGTATATCGGACTAGCCATGTGTGAGCAGTTCTTC. Protein sequence: CGSSLYIGLAMCEQFF. Full variable domain (missing parts from reference TRBV11-2 and TRBJ2-1): EAGVAQSPRYKIIEKRQSVAFWCNPISGHATLYWYQQILGQGPKLLIQFQNNGVVDDSQLPKDRFSAERLKGVDSTLKIQPAKLEDSAVYLCGSSLYIGLAMCEQFFGPGTRLTVL.

This chain connects TRBV6-6 to TRBJ2-1; D is ambiguous. Germline CDR1 reads MNHNY; CDR2 reads SVGAGI (reference sequence). The CDR3 contains 13 residues. V dropped 8 bases and J dropped 4 bases, with 12 bases sitting between them. This CDR3 is CASDRMEYNEQFF. The DNA for the CDR3 is TGTGCCAGCGACCGGATGGAGTACAATGAGCAGTTCTTC.

About this clonotype: The junction and the germline gene differ at one end; a read error may be behind it. The chain has TRBV11-1 and TRBJ2-4, with D possibly called TRBD1 or TRBD2 (5 bases each). Looked up from germline, CDR1 is SGHAT and CDR2 is FQDESV (reference sequence). This CDR3 region has 13 residues. CDR3 nucleotide sequence: TGTGCCAGAGGCTGGGGACCCCAAAAAATTCAGTACTTC. It is translated as CARGWGPQKIQYF.

Notes on this clonotype: Sequence at one end of the junction differs from germline and may be a read error. The V and J genes are TRBV10-3 and TRBJ2-7; TRBD1 is a possible D gene (6 bases). The CDR3 sequence is 13 residues long. CDR1 and CDR2 from the germline V gene are ENHRY and SYGVKD. The CDR3 DNA reads as TGTACCATCATGAGGACAGAATCTTACGAGCAGAACTTC. Translation gives CTIMRTESYEQNF.

The chain couples TRBV6-6 to TRBJ1-5; tentatively, D is TRBD1 (5 bases). The ends were cut back, 8 bases at V and 2 bases at J, with 25 bases in the middle. The CDR3 has 18 residues. Germline CDR1 and CDR2: MNHNY and SVGAGI (reference sequence). CDR3 nucleotide sequence: TGTGCCAGCGGGCGGGAAGGCAGGACATATACGGGCAATCAGCCCCAGCATTTT. Its translation: CASGREGRTYTGNQPQHF.

On this clonotype itself: One end of the junction does not line up with germline, which may come from a read error. This sequence joins TRBV5-1 and TRBJ2-2; 7 positions match TRBD1. The CDR3 sequence is 16 residues long. Germline CDR1 is SGHRS and CDR2 is YFSETQ. Written as DNA, the CDR3 is TGCGCCAGCAGCCCCCCCCGGAGTATCAACACAGGGGAGCTGTTATTT. Protein product: CASSPPRSINTGELLF.

The chain joins TRBV20-1 to TRBJ2-7; 8 bases line up with TRBD1. Germline trimming cut 0 bases from V and 9 bases from J; bases unmatched to any gene: 13. This CDR3 has 15 residues. Germline CDR1 DFQATT, CDR2 SNEGSKA (reference sequence). The CDR3 is CSARDGRQGFLAQYF. The CDR3 DNA is TGCAGTGCTAGAGATGGAAGACAGGGGTTTCTGGCGCAGTACTTC.

Concerning this clonotype itself: The CDR3 ends on some other residue instead of the conserved phenylalanine or tryptophan, so this is likely a read error. This rearrangement joins TRBV5-1 to TRBJ2-5; 11 positions match TRBD2. Losses at the gene ends were 6 bases for V and 2 bases for J; bases not matched to a gene: 9. The CDR3 runs to 16 residues. Germline CDR1 is SGHRS and CDR2 is YFSETQ. The CDR3 sequence: CASIPLAGGSQETQYS. The CDR3 DNA follows: TGCGCCAGCATCCCCCTAGCGGGAGGATCACAAGAGACCCAGTACTCC.

This clonotype was seen at least ten times. DNA of the CDR3: TGTGCCTCAGAGGGATCCTATAATTCACCCCTCCACTTT. This encodes CASEGSYNSPLHF. The chain recombines TRBV30 with TRBJ1-6; the D is unclear. V was clipped by 7 bases and J by 1 base, with 8 bases between them. This CDR3 has 13 amino acids. Germline CDR1 and CDR2: GTSNPN and SVGIG (reference sequence).

This clonotype is judged medium-sized. The rearrangement uses TRBV6-2 or TRBV6-3 and TRBJ2-1; D tentatively reads TRBD1 or TRBD2 (5 bases each). The CDR3 consists of 15 residues. Germline V CDR1 and CDR2: MNHEY, SVGEGT. V shed 2 bases and J shed 4 bases, with 12 bases lying between them. CDR3 protein: CASSYAGTFYNEQFF. As DNA, the CDR3 is TGTGCCAGCAGTTACGCTGGGACGTTTTACAATGAGCAGTTCTTC.

As regards this clonotype: An end of the junction differs from the germline gene, which may be a read error. The chain uses TRBV5-6 and TRBJ2-7; D possibly corresponds to TRBD1 (5 bases). The germline V gene has CDR1 SGHDT and CDR2 YYEEEE. This CDR3 contains 14 residues. The CDR3, as DNA: TGTGTCAGCAGCTTGGGGCACATGAGGAACGAGCAGTACTTC. Its protein is CVSSLGHMRNEQYF.

This clonotype was recorded many times. This chain joins TRBV5-4 and TRBJ2-3; D gene unclear. Germline loops: CDR1 SGHNT, CDR2 YYREEE (reference sequence). V shed 3 bases and J shed 6 bases, with 8 bases lying between them. This CDR3 comprises 12 residues. DNA for the CDR3: TGTGCCAGCAGCTCGCCCTTGGATACGCAGTATTTT. Translation gives CASSSPLDTQYF.

J is TRBJ1-5 and V is TRBV6-1; D is possibly TRBD1 or TRBD2 (5 bases each). The J call may not be correct, given that the DNA end is closer to TRBJ2-3. The CDR3 contains 15 residues. Germline V gene data show CDR1 as MNHNS and CDR2 as SASEGT. DNA for the CDR3: TGTGCCAGCAGTGGGGGGTGGACAATCGATCAGCCTCAGTATTTT. This codes for CASSGGWTIDQPQYF.

On this clonotype itself: Possible read error: a much larger clone is one base away. V usage is TRBV9 and J usage is TRBJ1-5; D is unresolved. Looked up from germline, CDR1 is SGDLS and CDR2 is YYNGEE. V lost 4 bases, J lost 6 bases, and 17 bases lay in between. CDR3 size: 15 residues. CDR3 nucleotides: TGTGCCAGCAGCATAGAACCCTTCTTTAGTCAGCCCCAGCATTTT. Translation gives CASSIEPFFSQPQHF.

Remarks on this clonotype: The conserved phenylalanine or tryptophan is not found at the CDR3 terminus, so this likely reflects a read error. This sequence joins TRBV5-4 and TRBJ2-5, with 10 bases identical to TRBD2. The CDR3 spans 16 residues. Germline V lookup: CDR1 SGHNT, CDR2 YYREEE (reference sequence). CDR3 sequence reads: CASSTLSGRLQEIQYL. CDR3 in DNA: TGTGCCAGCAGCACCCTTAGCGGGAGGCTTCAAGAGATCCAGTACCTC.